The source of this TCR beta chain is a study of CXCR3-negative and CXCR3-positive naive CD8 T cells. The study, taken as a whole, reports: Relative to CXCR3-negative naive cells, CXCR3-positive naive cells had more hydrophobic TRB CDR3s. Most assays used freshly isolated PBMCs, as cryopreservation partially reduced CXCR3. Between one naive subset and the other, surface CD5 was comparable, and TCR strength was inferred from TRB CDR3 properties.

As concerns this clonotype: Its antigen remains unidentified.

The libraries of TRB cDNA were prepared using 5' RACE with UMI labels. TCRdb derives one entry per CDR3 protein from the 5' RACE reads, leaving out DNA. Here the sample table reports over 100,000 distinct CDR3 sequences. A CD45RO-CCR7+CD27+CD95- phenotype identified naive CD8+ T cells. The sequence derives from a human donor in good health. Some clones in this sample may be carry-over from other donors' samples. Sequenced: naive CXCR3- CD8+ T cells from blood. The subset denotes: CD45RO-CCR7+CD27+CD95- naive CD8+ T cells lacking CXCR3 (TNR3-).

The CDR3 reads CASSPPTGENTEAFF. The chain combines TRBV12-3 or TRBV12-4 with TRBJ1-1; the TRBD1 assignment by TCRdb is unverifiable without DNA. The CDR3 spans 15 residues.